This T cell receptor (beta chain) comes out of a study of blood T cell repertoires in COVID-19. About the research overall: The analysed material was cDNA or gDNA that came from T cells, B-cell-depleted T cells, or PBMCs.

With 9 bases clipped from V and 5 bases from J, the junction kept 5 bases outside the gene matches. The CDR3 has 14 residues. Per the germline V gene, CDR1 is LNHDA and CDR2 is SQIVND (reference sequence). The repertoire was sequenced with immunoSEQ multiplex PCR; TCRdb's copy has only in-frame clones and lacks some. The repertoire holds 210,000 or so clones, with 65% to 85% as singletons. Sequencing input: peripheral blood. The gene calls are TRBV19 and TRBJ2-1, with 12 nucleotides matching TRBD2. This sequence was found in a man aged 45-65 years with active or convalescent COVID-19. Here the CDR3 reads CASRLAGEDNEQFF. CDR3 nucleotide sequence: TGTGCCAGCAGACTAGCGGGAGAGGACAATGAGCAGTTCTTC.